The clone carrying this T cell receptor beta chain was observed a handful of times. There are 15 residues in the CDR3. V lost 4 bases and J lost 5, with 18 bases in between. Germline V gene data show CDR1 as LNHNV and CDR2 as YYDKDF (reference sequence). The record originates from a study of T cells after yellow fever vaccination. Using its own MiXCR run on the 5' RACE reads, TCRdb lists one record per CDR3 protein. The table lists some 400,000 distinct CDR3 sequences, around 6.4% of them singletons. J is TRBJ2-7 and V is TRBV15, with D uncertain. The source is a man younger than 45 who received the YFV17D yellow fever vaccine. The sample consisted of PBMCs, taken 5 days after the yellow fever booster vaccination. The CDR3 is CATSTRSGSLDEQYF. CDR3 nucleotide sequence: TGTGCCACCAGCACCCGATCGGGTTCGCTAGACGAGCAGTACTTC.